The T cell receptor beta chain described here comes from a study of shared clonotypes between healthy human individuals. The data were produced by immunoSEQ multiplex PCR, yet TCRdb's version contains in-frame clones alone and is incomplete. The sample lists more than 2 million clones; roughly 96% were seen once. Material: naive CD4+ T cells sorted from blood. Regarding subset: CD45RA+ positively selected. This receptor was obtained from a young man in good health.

CDR3 in amino acids: CASSLGTGGPSGNTIYF. Written as DNA, the CDR3 is TGTGCCAGCAGCCTCGGGACAGGGGGACCCTCTGGAAACACCATATATTTT. V is TRBV7-8 and J is TRBJ1-3; 11 bases map to TRBD1. Germline V CDR1 and CDR2: SGHVS, FQNEAQ. V dropped 5 bases and J dropped 0; count of bases not matched to a gene: 6. The CDR3 runs 17 residues.